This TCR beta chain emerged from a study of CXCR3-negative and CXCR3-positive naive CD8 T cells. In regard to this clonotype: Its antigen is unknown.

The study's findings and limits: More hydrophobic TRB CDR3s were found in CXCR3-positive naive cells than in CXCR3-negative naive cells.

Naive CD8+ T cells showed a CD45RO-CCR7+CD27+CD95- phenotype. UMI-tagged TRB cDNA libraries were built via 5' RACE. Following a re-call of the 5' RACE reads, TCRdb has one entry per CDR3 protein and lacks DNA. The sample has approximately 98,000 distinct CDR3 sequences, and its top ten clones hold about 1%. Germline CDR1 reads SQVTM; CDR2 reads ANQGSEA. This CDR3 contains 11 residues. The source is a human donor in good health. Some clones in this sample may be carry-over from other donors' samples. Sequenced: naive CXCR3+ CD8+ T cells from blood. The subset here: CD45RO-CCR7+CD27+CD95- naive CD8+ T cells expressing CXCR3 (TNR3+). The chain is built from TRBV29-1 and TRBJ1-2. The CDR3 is CSVEGNYGYTF.